The clone carrying this T cell receptor beta chain was found a few times. Antigen specificity is unknown. Some clones are missing from TCRdb's copy, which holds only in-frame ones; the method was immunoSEQ multiplex PCR. The data show 89,000 or so clones, with approximately 94% seen just once and around 1.1% held by the top ten. The CDR3 runs 13 residues. The V segment lost 8 bases and the J segment 5 bases; nucleotides outside the gene matches: 6. CDR1 is SNHLY, CDR2 FYNNEI, per germline. The data are from a study of cytomegalovirus exposure and HLA in healthy donors. Background on the study: The 110 or so validation repertoires used a platform that matched the one used for the 550 to 800 first-cohort repertoires, as a later analysis reported.

The donors were part of the validation cohort of more than 90 subjects. That cohort was separate from the first cohort, which comprised under 750 subjects. General study results and limits: Within the 130 or so validation repertoires, first-cohort TCR clusters tended to co-occur, according to a later analysis. Altogether, 164 TCR beta chains were recorded as cytomegalovirus-associated.

This TCR came from a woman aged 25 to 39 in good health and CMV-seropositive. V usage is TRBV2 and J usage is TRBJ1-2, with TRBD1 matching 9 bases. Material: PBMCs. The CDR3 loop reads CASQQTGGYGYTF. The CDR3 DNA is TGTGCCAGCCAACAGACAGGGGGTTATGGCTACACCTTC. Full variable domain (rest looked up from reference TRBV2 and TRBJ1-2): EPEVTQTPSHQVTQMGQEVILRCVPISNHLYFYWYRQILGQKVEFLVSFYNNEISEKSEIFDDQFSVERPDGSNFTLKIRSTKLEDSAMYFCASQQTGGYGYTFGSGTRLTVV.